The clone carrying this T cell receptor beta chain was observed a handful of times. The antigen remains undetermined. This sample is drawn from a study of response to subunit inactivated influenza vaccine. Points from the study as a whole: Only a handful of new T cells, the authors suggested, are recruited with each seasonal influenza vaccination.

Each CDR3 protein is one row after TCRdb ran MiXCR on the RT-PCR reads. The sample includes about 780,000 distinct CDR3 sequences, 15% to 20% of them seen just once. This CDR3 region has 13 residues. Germline-derived CDR1 and CDR2 are KGHSH and LQKENI. Losses at the gene ends were 4 bases for V and 7 bases for J; bases not matched to a gene: 7. The clonotype originates from a man over 45 who received an inactivated influenza vaccine. This chain links TRBV18 with TRBJ2-7; 7 bases align to TRBD1. The sequencing used PBMCs from blood, collected approximately 5 days after vaccination. The CDR3 sequence is CASSRDRAQEQYF. The CDR3 DNA follows: TGTGCCAGCTCACGAGACAGGGCTCAAGAGCAGTACTTC.